This note documents a single TCR beta chain sequence. Its antigen is not yet known. Base qualities are missing; no much larger clone stands one base away. TCRbeta CDR3 regions were amplified from genomic DNA using the immunoSEQ Assay, a bias-controlled multiplex PCR. Per the original workflow: The number of nucleated cells in each sample was estimated by amplification of reference gene primers within the assay. To quantify the absolute abundance of each unique TCRbeta CDR3 rearrangement, sequence reads were collapsed and filtered. For each sample, productive Simpson clonality was calculated as the square root of Simpson's diversity index across productive rearrangements. Not all clones reach the TCRdb copy of this immuneACCESS table, which keeps in-frame sequences only. Checked studies attribute under half of the gap to unresolved V genes and leave the rest unexplained. V and J calls and clone size come straight from that table; D and trimming were deduced from the DNA. This sample holds hundreds of thousands of clones; 65% to 90% were observed only once. Clones ranked in the top ten supply roughly 15% of the sample.

CDR1 and CDR2 are read off the germline V gene as SGHRS and YFSETQ. The CDR3 numbers 15 residues from cysteine through phenylalanine. Kept here is only the CDR3 DNA, which spans 45 bases and is read in frame from base 1. Trimming leaves V shorter by 1 base and J shorter by 5 bases, with the junction holding 5 bases beyond the gene matches. The sample is drawn from a study of blood T cell repertoires in COVID-19 (dated by TCRdb to about 2020). General notes on the study: Samples covering the acute and convalescent phases of COVID-19 were provided by collaborators in the United States, Italy and Spain. Samples came from the ongoing ImmuneRACE study (first 160 participants) plus 1,254 subjects from 6 global collaborators. Where HLA class I and class II types were available, the types were taken from metadata supplied by the sample provider, not from assay-based typing. Deeply sampled blood TCRbeta repertoires from subjects exposed to, actively infected with, or recovered from COVID-19 were included in the dataset. The prospective study material was composed of cDNA or gDNA derived from T cells, B-cell-depleted T cells, or PBMCs. Sample metadata almost always included a de-identified subject ID, COVID-19 status, age in years and sex. The repertoires were made available in a free public database intended to serve as a resource for research on the immune response to SARS-CoV-2. Overall results and qualifications from the work: How much clinical and demographic metadata was included differed by source and by participant, and the metadata was provided uncurated.

Participants in the prospective study were aged roughly 18 to 89 years, lived in about two dozen United States geographic areas, and enrolled through a virtual design. In the prospective study, participants were assigned to cohorts based on the clinical history participants reported in a screening survey and a study questionnaire. Recovered participants in ImmuneRACE Cohort 3 were defined by two consecutive negative NP/OP PCR tests, clearance by a healthcare professional, or resolution of symptoms. Mobile phlebotomists in the prospective study collected whole blood, serum and a nasopharyngeal or oropharyngeal swab from every participant. Participants in the prospective study had the option to provide additional blood draws and questionnaires over a roughly 2-month period. Blood samples from the prospective study were shipped frozen or at room temperature prior to DNA extraction.

The rearranged segments are TRBV5-1 and TRBJ2-1; TRBD2 fits 8 bases in the junction. The sequenced sample was PBMCs or T cells enriched from blood (not recorded which). This sequence originates from a young man who had recovered from COVID-19. The CDR3 reads CASSLSLAGNNEQFF. The DNA sequence is given as TGCGCCAGCAGCTTGAGTTTAGCGGGAAACAATGAGCAGTTCTTC.